The entry below describes one T cell receptor (beta chain). Profiling relied on immunoSEQ multiplex PCR, and the TCRdb table lists in-frame clones only, not all of them. The sample contains roughly 500,000 clones, over 65% of which appear only once. Genomic DNA for unsorted samples was obtained from about 88 million PBMCs. The data belong to a study of shared clonotypes between healthy human individuals. Germline CDR1 MNHEY, CDR2 SMNVEV (reference sequence). The CDR3 is 15 amino acids. The ends were cut back, 6 bases at V and 0 bases at J, with 14 bases in the middle. The sequencing input was PBMCs. The clonotype was recovered from a woman aged 35 to 49 in good health. Some clones in this sample may be carry-over from other donors' samples. This chain joins TRBV27 and TRBJ1-2; D gene unclear. The CDR3 sequence: CASSRTGGANYGYTF. The CDR3 nucleotides read TGTGCCAGCAGCCGTACTGGTGGAGCTAACTATGGCTACACCTTC.